This is a list of T cell receptor beta chains from one sample in a study of T cell repertoires in cytomegalovirus infection. TCRdb reanalysed the reads using MiXCR and keeps one entry per CDR3 protein. The sample lists over 100,000 distinct CDR3 sequences; 10% were seen once. Their cognate antigens are unknown. Sequencing input: PBMCs, sequenced either directly or after in vitro stimulation (not recorded which). These receptors were taken from a human donor in good health (CMV status not recorded). Some clones in this sample may be carry-over from other donors' samples. The CDR3 runs from the conserved cysteine through the conserved F or W. A D gene is named only where the DNA matches it firmly. Some rows mark clone size as missing; the rest say once, few, many or name a class of expanded clone.

J: TRBJ1-1; D: -; V: TRBV7-9; size: -; CDR3: CASFEVRGTEAFF; DNA: TGTGCCAGCTTCGAGGTACGGGGCACTGAAGCTTTCTTT
J: TRBJ2-5; D: TRBD1; V: TRBV3-1; size: few; CDR3: CASSPPGQQETQYF; DNA: TGTGCCAGCAGCCCGCCGGGACAGCAAGAGACCCAGTACTTC
J: TRBJ1-4; D: -; V: TRBV28; size: many; CDR3: CASRTASNEKLFF; DNA: TGTGCCAGCAGGACAGCTTCAAATGAAAAACTGTTTTTT
J: TRBJ1-6; D: -; V: TRBV7-9; size: few; CDR3: CASSLAGSSPLHF; DNA: TGTGCCAGCAGCTTAGCAGGAAGCTCACCCCTCCACTTT
J: TRBJ2-5; D: -; V: TRBV10-3; size: -; CDR3: CAISDNRERKETQYF; DNA: TGTGCCATCAGTGATAATCGGGAAAGGAAAGAGACCCAGTACTTC
J: TRBJ2-3; D: TRBD2; V: TRBV12-3/TRBV12-4; size: many; CDR3: CASSDGRIAGGVTDTQYF; DNA: TGTGCCAGCAGTGATGGGCGGATAGCGGGAGGGGTCACAGATACGCAGTATTTT
J: TRBJ1-1; D: TRBD1; V: TRBV19; size: many; CDR3: CASSIRWDRTNIIRTEAFF; DNA: TGTGCCAGTAGTATACGATGGGACAGAACGAATATTATACGCACTGAAGCTTTCTTT
J: TRBJ1-1; D: -; V: TRBV18; size: -; CDR3: CASSPSGMDTEAFF; DNA: TGTGCCAGCTCACCTTCCGGGATGGACACTGAAGCTTTCTTT
J: TRBJ1-6; D: -; V: TRBV10-3; size: many; CDR3: CAISEEKGLGSPLHF; DNA: TGTGCCATCAGTGAAGAAAAGGGGTTGGGGTCACCCCTCCACTTT
J: TRBJ2-1; D: TRBD2; V: TRBV12-3/TRBV12-4; size: many; CDR3: CASSTGLAGNEQFF; DNA: TGTGCCAGCAGTACCGGACTAGCGGGAAATGAGCAGTTCTTC
J: TRBJ2-1; D: TRBD2; V: TRBV19; size: few; CDR3: CASSIDPPGTSGRNEQFF; DNA: TGTGCCAGTAGTATAGACCCCCCCGGGACTAGCGGGAGGAATGAGCAGTTCTTC
J: TRBJ2-7; D: -; V: TRBV10-3; size: -; CDR3: CAISAVLHEQYF; DNA: TGTGCCATCAGTGCCGTCTTGCACGAGCAGTACTTC
J: TRBJ2-3; D: TRBD2; V: TRBV7-9; size: many; CDR3: CASSQRRTSGSYTADTQYF; DNA: TGTGCCAGCAGCCAAAGGCGGACTAGCGGGTCTTATACAGCAGATACGCAGTATTTT
J: TRBJ2-1; D: TRBD2; V: TRBV4-2; size: -; CDR3: CASSARLAGGYEQFF; DNA: TGTGCCAGCAGCGCCAGACTAGCCGGAGGGTATGAGCAGTTCTTC
J: TRBJ1-1; D: -; V: TRBV12-3/TRBV12-4; size: many; CDR3: CASSLGWGGEAFF; DNA: TGTGCCAGCAGTTTAGGTTGGGGGGGTGAAGCTTTCTTT
J: TRBJ2-7; D: -; V: TRBV19; size: many; CDR3: CASSIYLVSVLFAPYEQYF; DNA: TGTGCCAGTAGTATCTACCTGGTGTCGGTTCTGTTTGCACCCTACGAGCAGTACTTC
J: TRBJ2-1; D: -; V: TRBV7-2; size: many; CDR3: CASSSQHITNEQFF; DNA: TGTGCCAGCAGCTCGCAGCATATAACCAATGAGCAGTTCTTC
J: TRBJ2-1; D: TRBD2; V: TRBV11-3; size: -; CDR3: CASSLGPPTGLAGDNEQFF; DNA: TGTGCCAGCAGCTTAGGGCCGCCGACGGGACTAGCGGGAGACAATGAGCAGTTCTTC
J: TRBJ2-2; D: TRBD2; V: TRBV20-1; size: few; CDR3: CSATPGLAGGPNTGELFF; DNA: TGCAGTGCAACGCCGGGACTAGCGGGAGGGCCGAACACCGGGGAGCTGTTTTTT
J: TRBJ1-3; D: TRBD1; V: TRBV7-9; size: -; CDR3: CASSQTPGTAGNTIYF; DNA: TGTGCCAGCAGCCAGACTCCGGGGACAGCTGGAAACACCATATATTTT
J: TRBJ2-5; D: TRBD1; V: TRBV7-8; size: medium-sized; CDR3: CASSLDAGQGRETQYF; DNA: TGTGCCAGCAGCTTAGATGCGGGACAGGGGAGAGAGACCCAGTACTTC
J: TRBJ1-6; D: -; V: TRBV4-1; size: many; CDR3: CASSQRLSSYNSPLHF; DNA: TGCGCCAGCAGCCAAAGACTTAGCTCCTATAATTCACCCCTCCACTTT
J: TRBJ2-2; D: -; V: TRBV28; size: few; CDR3: CASSPLGGDTGELFF; DNA: TGTGCCAGCAGTCCCCTCGGCGGAGACACCGGGGAGCTGTTTTTT
J: TRBJ2-1; D: -; V: TRBV27; size: -; CDR3: CASSFAPSYNEQFF; DNA: TGTGCCAGCAGTTTCGCCCCCTCCTACAATGAGCAGTTCTTC
J: TRBJ2-3; D: -; V: TRBV10-3; size: many; CDR3: CAIRDRDGGTNTQYF; DNA: TGTGCCATCAGAGATCGGGACGGCGGAACTAATACGCAGTATTTT
J: TRBJ2-3; D: TRBD1; V: TRBV30; size: -; CDR3: CAWSTMTGTQYF; DNA: TGTGCCTGGAGTACGATGACAGGGACGCAGTATTTT